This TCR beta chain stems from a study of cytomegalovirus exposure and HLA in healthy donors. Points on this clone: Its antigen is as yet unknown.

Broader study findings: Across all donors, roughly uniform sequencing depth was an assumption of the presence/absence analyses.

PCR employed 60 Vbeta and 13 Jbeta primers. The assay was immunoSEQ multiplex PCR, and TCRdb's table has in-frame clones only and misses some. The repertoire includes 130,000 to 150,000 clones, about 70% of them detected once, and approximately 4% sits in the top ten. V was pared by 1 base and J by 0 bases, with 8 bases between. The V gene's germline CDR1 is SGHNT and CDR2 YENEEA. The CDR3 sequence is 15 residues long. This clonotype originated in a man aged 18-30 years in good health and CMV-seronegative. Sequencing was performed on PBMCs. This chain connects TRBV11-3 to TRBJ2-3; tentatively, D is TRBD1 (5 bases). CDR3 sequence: CASSLVRGSTDTQYF. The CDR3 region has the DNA TGTGCCAGCAGCTTAGTTAGGGGCAGCACAGATACGCAGTATTTT. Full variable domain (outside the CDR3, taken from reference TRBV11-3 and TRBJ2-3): EAGVVQSPRYKIIEKKQPVAFWCNPISGHNTLYWYLQNLGQGPELLIRYENEEAVDDSQLPKDRFSAERLKGVDSTLKIQPAELGDSAVYLCASSLVRGSTDTQYFGPGTRLTVL.